These 9 T cell receptor beta chains came from one sample sequenced in a study of blood T cell repertoires in COVID-19. Produced via immunoSEQ multiplex PCR; TCRdb's table is partial and in-frame only. The sample consists of more than 400,000 clones, about 92% of them appearing once. Sequencing was done on a sample of PBMCs or T cells enriched from blood (not recorded which). These receptors came from a man in his late teens or twenties who had recovered from COVID-19.

The V call is TRBV12-3 or TRBV12-4, the J call TRBJ1-4; D not resolved. The CDR3 is 12 residues long. V was trimmed by 6 bases and J by 10 bases, leaving 12 bases between them. CDR3 loop: CASSPPGIKLFF. As DNA, the CDR3 is TGTGCCAGCAGCCCTCCAGGTATAAAACTGTTTTTT.

This chain connects TRBV2 to TRBJ2-3; D unresolved. CDR3 length equals 14 residues. The V gene's germline CDR1 is SNHLY and CDR2 FYNNEI. With 7 bases removed from V and 4 bases from J, the gap between germline ends came to 15 bases. The CDR3 sequence: CASTSTRLSDTQYF. DNA for the CDR3: TGTGCCAGCACCTCAACCCGACTGTCAGATACGCAGTATTTT.

This clone occurred a few times. The chain carries TRBV10-1 and TRBJ2-7; 9 bases map to TRBD1. V trimming: 6 bases; J trimming: 5 bases; junction bases outside the gene matches: 8. The CDR3 covers 14 residues. Germline V gene sequence: CDR1 WNHNN, CDR2 SYGVQD (reference sequence). CDR3 sequence reads: CASRAGTGPNEQYF. In DNA, the CDR3 is TGCGCCAGCAGGGCCGGGACAGGGCCCAACGAGCAGTACTTC.

This clone has only a few counts. J is TRBJ1-3 and V is TRBV10-3; D is undetermined. Trimming shortened V by 11 bases and J by 2 bases, and 13 bases separated the two germline ends. The CDR3 totals 13 residues. The germline V gene has CDR1 ENHRY and CDR2 SYGVKD. CDR3 bases: TGTGCCGCAACCGTCAGTCCTGGAAACACCATATATTTT. Protein: CAATVSPGNTIYF.

CDR3 bases: TGTGCCAGCAGCCAAGGTGGACAGGGTGGTTCACCCCTCCACTTT. As protein: CASSQGGQGGSPLHF. This rearrangement joins TRBV3-1 (or the pseudogene TRBV3-2) to TRBJ1-6, with TRBD1 identical over 8 bases. The CDR3 is 15 residues long. Germline CDR1 reads LGHDT; CDR2 reads YNNKEL (reference sequence). Trimming cost V 1 base and J 9 bases; bases outside gene matches: 5.

The J gene is TRBJ1-1, the V gene TRBV3-1 (or the pseudogene TRBV3-2); D is uncertain. CDR1 and CDR2 from the germline V gene are LGHDT and YNNKEL (reference sequence). Trimming took 0 bases from V and 10 from J, leaving 21 bases between them. This CDR3 contains 16 residues. The CDR3, as DNA: TGTGCCAGCAGCCAAGAAATCCCCCCCCTGGCTCCAGGAGCTTTCTTT. Protein sequence: CASSQEIPPLAPGAFF.

The chain uses TRBV27 and TRBJ1-1; unclear D gene. V was trimmed by 6 bases and J by 0 bases, leaving 17 bases between them. The CDR3 sequence is 16 residues long. From germline, CDR1 is MNHEY and CDR2 SMNVEV (reference sequence). CDR3 DNA: TGTGCCAGCAGCCCGTGGGAGATCGGCATGAACACTGAAGCTTTCTTT. It yields the protein CASSPWEIGMNTEAFF.

The chain couples TRBV27 to TRBJ2-1; TRBD1 aligns across 7 bases. Germline assignment: CDR1 MNHEY and CDR2 SMNVEV (reference sequence). Trimming took 4 bases from V and 5 from J; bases not matched to a gene: 8. The CDR3 totals 15 residues. The CDR3 DNA is TGTGCCAGCAGTTCCGACAGGGTCAAACACAATGAGCAGTTCTTC. As protein: CASSSDRVKHNEQFF.

To note about this clone: This same CDR3 is encoded by further DNA sequences in the sample. The chain is built from TRBV3-1 (or the pseudogene TRBV3-2) and TRBJ1-1; D may be TRBD1 (6 bases). This CDR3 contains 14 residues. The V gene's germline CDR1 is LGHDT and CDR2 YNNKEL (reference sequence). Trimming cost V 4 bases and J 0 bases, with 9 bases left between them. The CDR3: CASSLGQLNTEAFF. In DNA, the CDR3 is TGTGCCAGCAGCCTCGGACAGCTGAACACTGAAGCTTTCTTT.